The 27 T cell receptor beta chains presented below share a single source sample, sequenced in a study of blood T cell repertoires in COVID-19. Clones were sequenced by immunoSEQ multiplex PCR, and TCRdb holds only the in-frame ones, with some missing. Here the sample spans approximately 180,000 clones, around 89% being singletons. Sequencing input: peripheral blood. Every receptor here comes from a middle-aged man with active or convalescent COVID-19.

The rearrangement links TRBV19 to TRBJ1-2; D not resolved. Germline CDR1 LNHDA, CDR2 SQIVND (reference sequence). There are 13 residues in the CDR3. V lost 2 bases to trimming and J lost 8 bases, with 12 bases between them. The CDR3 region is CASSISGLRGYTF. Written as DNA, the CDR3 is TGTGCCAGTAGTATAAGTGGGCTCCGCGGCTACACCTTC.

The rearrangement uses TRBV7-9 and TRBJ2-1; D is unresolved. Germline CDR1 is SEHNR and CDR2 is FQNEAQ (reference sequence). This CDR3 is built from 17 residues. V was clipped by 5 bases and J by 0 bases, with 17 bases between them. CDR3 bases: TGTGCCAGCAGCCCCTATGCCGGTACGAGCTCCTACAATGAGCAGTTCTTC. Its protein is CASSPYAGTSSYNEQFF.

The chain links TRBV2 to TRBJ2-5; TRBD2 is a possible D gene (5 bases). The CDR3 consists of 15 residues. Germline V gene data show CDR1 as SNHLY and CDR2 as FYNNEI. V was pared by 6 bases and J by 0 bases, with 14 bases between. The CDR3 DNA sequence: TGTGCCAGCAGACCCGGACTGGCGTACCAAGAGACCCAGTACTTC. Amino acids: CASRPGLAYQETQYF.

V is TRBV28 and J is TRBJ2-7; D is uncertain. The CDR3 totals 8 residues. V lost 8 bases and J 6 bases, leaving 2 bases between the germline ends. Germline V gene data show CDR1 as MDHEN and CDR2 as SYDVKM. The CDR3 DNA reads TGTGCCAGCCGCGAGCAGTACTTC. Protein: CASREQYF.

Comment on this clone: Other DNA sequences from this sample encode an identical CDR3 as well. V gene TRBV7-2 combines with J gene TRBJ1-1; D is unresolved. V lost 5 bases and J 2 bases, leaving 6 bases between the germline ends. The CDR3 has 12 amino acids. Germline V lookup: CDR1 SGHTA, CDR2 FQGNSA. The CDR3 region has the DNA TGTGCCAGCAGCCTTACTAACACTGAAGCTTTCTTT. It specifies CASSLTNTEAFF.

The V and J genes are TRBV10-1 and TRBJ2-6, with D unclear. Germline CDR1 WNHNN, CDR2 SYGVQD (reference sequence). CDR3 length: 24 amino acids. The ends were cut back, 8 bases at V and 0 bases at J, with 38 bases in the middle. The CDR3 DNA is TGCGCCAGCCGACGGCCTCGTTCGACAAGGATGAAATCTACGACCTACTCTGGGGCCAACGTCCTGACTTTC. It yields the protein CASRRPRSTRMKSTTYSGANVLTF.

The chain is built from TRBV5-8 and TRBJ1-5, with 7 bases aligning to TRBD1. V lost 3 bases, J lost 2 bases, and 8 bases stayed unmatched. CDR1 and CDR2 from the germline V gene are SGHTS and YDEGEE. CDR3 length equals 16 residues. CDR3 sequence (DNA): TGTGCCAGCAGCTCCTCCGGGACAGCGGGCAATCAGCCCCAGCATTTT. This sequence encodes CASSSSGTAGNQPQHF.

This clone was counted only a few times. V usage is TRBV5-1 and J usage is TRBJ1-2; 9 bases line up with TRBD1. CDR1 is SGHRS, CDR2 YFSETQ, per germline. With 5 bases clipped from V and 7 bases from J, the junction kept 9 bases outside the gene matches. This CDR3 has 14 amino acids. CDR3 coding DNA: TGCGCCAGCAGGCGTGGACAGGGGCTTTTTGGCTACACCTTC. This sequence encodes CASRRGQGLFGYTF.

The V call is TRBV19, the J call TRBJ2-1, with a possible D match to TRBD1 (6 bases). This CDR3 has 15 residues. CDR1 is LNHDA, CDR2 SQIVND, per germline (reference sequence). Trimming pared 0 bases from V and 4 bases from J, leaving 10 bases between. CDR3 in amino acids: CASSIDRDIYNEQFF. DNA for the CDR3: TGTGCCAGTAGTATAGATCGGGACATTTACAATGAGCAGTTCTTC.

The J gene is TRBJ2-7, the V gene TRBV19; 9 bases match TRBD1. The CDR3 contains 15 residues. The germline V gene encodes CDR1 LNHDA and CDR2 SQIVND (reference sequence). The V segment lost 5 bases and the J segment 4 bases; nucleotides outside the gene matches: 9. This CDR3 reads CASSSLGTGIYEQYF. The CDR3 DNA reads TGTGCCAGTAGTTCACTCGGGACAGGGATTTACGAGCAGTACTTC.

The genes are TRBV29-1 and TRBJ2-1; TRBD2 might be the D (5 bases). The CDR3 sequence is 16 residues long. Germline loops: CDR1 SQVTM, CDR2 ANQGSEA. Trimming left V 2 bases short and J 0 bases short, with 14 bases between. Here the CDR3 DNA reads TGCAGCGTTGAAAAGCCGGTGGGGAGCTCCTACAATGAGCAGTTCTTC. This translates into CSVEKPVGSSYNEQFF.

The chain joins TRBV30 to TRBJ2-7; D might be TRBD1 (6 bases). Germline CDR1 reads GTSNPN; CDR2 reads SVGIG (reference sequence). Trimming took off 5 bases at V and 2 bases at J, with 10 bases between the two ends. This CDR3 is 12 amino acids long. Here the CDR3 reads CAWGGQTYEQYF. In nucleotides, the CDR3 is TGTGCCTGGGGAGGACAGACCTACGAGCAGTACTTC.

This clone was seen only once. The genes are TRBV7-8 and TRBJ2-1; no definite D call. With 4 bases removed from V and 8 bases from J, the gap between germline ends came to 9 bases. This CDR3 comprises 12 residues. Per the germline V gene, CDR1 is SGHVS and CDR2 is FQNEAQ. The CDR3 nucleotides read TGTGCCAGCAGCTCGACAAGGTATGAGCAGTTCTTC. Protein sequence: CASSSTRYEQFF.

The chain joins TRBV9 to TRBJ1-5; 7 bases align to TRBD1. Germline CDR1 reads SGDLS; CDR2 reads YYNGEE. This CDR3 comprises 15 residues. V gave up 0 bases and J gave up 2 bases; unmatched junction bases: 2. This CDR3 reads CASSVGGTGNQPQHF. The CDR3 coding sequence is TGTGCCAGCAGCGTAGGAGGGACAGGCAATCAGCCCCAGCATTTT.

This chain joins TRBV27 and TRBJ2-7, with 8 bases lining up with TRBD1. Looked up from germline, CDR1 is MNHEY and CDR2 is SMNVEV (reference sequence). CDR3 size: 14 residues. J gave up 3 bases and V 2 bases, and 3 bases lay outside the gene matches. The CDR3 protein is CASSLGTGLYEQYF. The CDR3 DNA reads as TGTGCCAGCAGTTTAGGGACAGGACTCTACGAGCAGTACTTC.

The gene calls are TRBV7-9 and TRBJ2-3, with 7 positions matching TRBD2. CDR3 length: 15 amino acids. V was clipped by 0 bases and J by 0 bases; unmatched bases: 0. CDR1 SEHNR and CDR2 FQNEAQ come from the germline V gene (reference sequence). DNA of the CDR3: TGTGCCAGCAGCTTAGCCGGGGGGAGCACAGATACGCAGTATTTT. Protein: CASSLAGGSTDTQYF.

This chain links TRBV28 with TRBJ2-7, with D perhaps TRBD2 (5 bases). V lost 8 bases to trimming and J lost 1 base, with 12 bases between them. Looked up from germline, CDR1 is MDHEN and CDR2 is SYDVKM. CDR3 size: 13 residues. The CDR3, as DNA: TGTGCCAGCCAGGACTTTGTATCCTACGAGCAGTACTTC. As protein: CASQDFVSYEQYF. The whole variable domain, remainder taken from reference TRBV28 and TRBJ2-7, is DVKVTQSSRYLVKRTGEKVFLECVQDMDHENMFWYRQDPGLGLRLIYFSYDVKMKEKGDIPEGYSVSREKKERFSLILESASTNQTSMYLCASQDFVSYEQYFGPGTRLTVT.

The chain combines TRBV12-3 or TRBV12-4 with TRBJ1-1, with D perhaps matching TRBD1 (5 bases). The CDR3 runs to 13 residues. The V end lost 6 bases, the J end lost 4 bases, and 12 bases lay between the germline ends. The CDR3 sequence is CASRDSVSTEAFF. CDR3 DNA sequence: TGTGCCAGCAGAGACAGTGTCAGCACTGAAGCTTTCTTT.

By sample fraction, this clone is medium-sized (0.01 to 0.1%). V and J are TRBV6-6 and TRBJ2-7; 7 positions match TRBD2. V shed 2 bases, J shed 4 bases, and the junction held 8 bases outside the gene matches. The CDR3 totals 15 residues. From germline, CDR1 is MNHNY and CDR2 SVGAGI (reference sequence). Written as DNA, the CDR3 is TGTGCCAGCAGTTACACTGCGGGGGTCGGGTACGAGCAGTACTTC. Translated: CASSYTAGVGYEQYF.

The chain has TRBV5-1 and TRBJ1-1, with 12 bases aligning to TRBD1. The J segment lost 5 bases and the V segment lost 0 bases, leaving 11 bases of the junction unmatched. There are 18 residues in the CDR3. CDR1 and CDR2 (germline): SGHRS, YFSETQ. CDR3 amino acids: CASSLAGGQGARVTEAFF. The DNA for the CDR3 is TGCGCCAGCAGCTTGGCCGGGGGACAGGGGGCCCGCGTTACTGAAGCTTTCTTT.

This chain links TRBV30 with TRBJ2-3, with 10 bases fitting TRBD2. Looked up from germline, CDR1 is GTSNPN and CDR2 is SVGIG (reference sequence). J gave up 4 bases and V 0 bases, and 10 bases lay outside the gene matches. This CDR3 is built from 17 residues. In DNA, the CDR3 is TGTGCCTGGAGTGTAGGGAGCGGGAGGGCCTTCCCAGATACGCAGTATTTT. This translates into CAWSVGSGRAFPDTQYF.

This sequence joins TRBV7-8 and TRBJ2-5, with 8 bases lining up with TRBD2. V shed 5 bases, J shed 5 bases, and the junction held 13 bases outside the gene matches. The CDR3 is 16 amino acids. Germline lookup yields CDR1 SGHVS and CDR2 FQNEAQ. CDR3: CASSAGTRGVGETQYF. CDR3 nucleotides: TGTGCCAGCAGCGCGGGGACTAGAGGCGTGGGTGAGACCCAGTACTTC.

This chain connects TRBV5-6 to TRBJ1-5, with unresolved D. CDR3 length: 15 amino acids. V was pared by 1 base and J by 6 bases, with 14 bases between. Per germline, CDR1 SGHDT and CDR2 YYEEEE. CDR3 residues: CASSLLAGSAQPQHF. The CDR3 DNA reads TGTGCCAGCAGCTTGTTGGCAGGTTCGGCTCAGCCCCAGCATTTT.

This chain connects TRBV28 to TRBJ2-2, with a possible D match to TRBD2 (6 bases). The germline V gene has CDR1 MDHEN and CDR2 SYDVKM. The CDR3 covers 12 residues. V was cut by 8 bases and J by 5 bases, with 9 bases left in between. The CDR3 spells CASGGVTGELFF. CDR3 DNA sequence: TGTGCCAGCGGAGGGGTTACCGGGGAGCTGTTTTTT.

The rearrangement links TRBV12-3 or TRBV12-4 to TRBJ2-7; D is possibly TRBD1 (6 bases). V lost 6 bases and J 4 bases, leaving 13 bases between the germline ends. The CDR3 is made up of 13 amino acids. CDR3 residues: CASRRTESYEQYF. In DNA form, the CDR3 reads TGTGCCAGCAGAAGGACAGAGAGTTACGAGCAGTACTTC.

This clone has a handful of counts. The genes are TRBV19 and TRBJ2-6; 7 nucleotides align to TRBD2. The CDR3 has 18 amino acids. Germline V gives CDR1 LNHDA, CDR2 SQIVND (reference sequence). V lost 3 bases and J lost 0; bases outside the gene matches: 8. The DNA for the CDR3 is TGTGCCAGTAGTATCTATGCGGGGGTATTCTCTGGGGCCAACGTCCTGACTTTC. Its translation is CASSIYAGVFSGANVLTF.

The chain combines TRBV27 with TRBJ1-5, with no clear D. The V end was cut by 6 bases, the J end by 3 bases, with 9 bases between. The CDR3 runs 13 residues. The V gene's germline CDR1 is MNHEY and CDR2 SMNVEV (reference sequence). Here the CDR3 DNA reads TGTGCCAGCAGCTGGCAACCCAATCAGCCCCAGCATTTT. It is translated as CASSWQPNQPQHF.